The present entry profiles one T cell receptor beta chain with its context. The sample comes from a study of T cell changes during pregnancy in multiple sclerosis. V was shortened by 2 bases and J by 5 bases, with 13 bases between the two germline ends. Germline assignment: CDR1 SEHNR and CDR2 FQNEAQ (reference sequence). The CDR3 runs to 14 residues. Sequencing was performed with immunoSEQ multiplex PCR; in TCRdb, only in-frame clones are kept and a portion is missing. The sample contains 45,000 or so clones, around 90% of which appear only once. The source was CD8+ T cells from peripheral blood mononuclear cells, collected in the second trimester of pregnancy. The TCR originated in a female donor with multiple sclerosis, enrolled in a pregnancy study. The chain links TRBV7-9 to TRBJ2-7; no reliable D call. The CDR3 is CASSLSGRPNEQYF. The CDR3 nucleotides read TGTGCCAGCAGCTTAAGTGGCAGGCCGAACGAGCAGTACTTC.